The clone carrying this T cell receptor beta chain showed up just once. The data were taken from a study of Ad26.COV2.S vaccination and SARS-CoV-2 variants. TCRdb's table, derived via immunoSEQ multiplex PCR, lists solely in-frame clones and lacks some. The sample includes about 350,000 clones, around 88% of them seen just once. V was pared by 6 bases and J by 8 bases, with 14 bases between. This CDR3 contains 13 residues. From germline, CDR1 is SGHTA and CDR2 FQGNSA. Treatment denoted: 19 received Ad26.COV2.S at low or high dose, single or two shots; about five received placebo; per-sample allocation not given. Sampling took place 63 days after the first vaccine or placebo injection.

Sequenced material: peripheral blood, taken in a trial of Ad26.COV2.S vaccine versus placebo. This chain joins TRBV7-2 and TRBJ2-1; no reliable D call. The sequence derives from a person between 18 and 65 years old who received the Ad26.COV2.S COVID-19 vaccine or a placebo. In nucleotides, the CDR3 is TGTGCCAGCAGTTCTCCCACTCAGGATGAGCAGTTCTTC. This gives the protein CASSSPTQDEQFF.